This T cell receptor (beta chain) was captured by sequencing in a study of identical twins. TCRdb itself ran the 5' RACE reads through MiXCR, one entry per CDR3 protein. The sample records a few hundred thousand distinct CDR3 sequences, approximately 10% being singletons. Per germline, CDR1 SGHRS and CDR2 YFSETQ. Trimming at V came to 9 bases and at J to 1 base, leaving 5 bases not matched to a gene. CDR3 length: 15 amino acids. This clonotype was seen more than once but under ten times. These data were likewise used in another study, on yellow fever vaccine responses in identical twins.

This receptor was taken from a woman aged 18-30 years in good health. Sequencing was performed on PBMCs. The V call is TRBV5-1, the J call TRBJ2-6, with 9 positions matching TRBD1. The CDR3 reads CATGTGSSGANVLTF. CDR3 bases: TGCGCCACCGGGACAGGGTCTTCTGGGGCCAACGTCCTGACTTTC.